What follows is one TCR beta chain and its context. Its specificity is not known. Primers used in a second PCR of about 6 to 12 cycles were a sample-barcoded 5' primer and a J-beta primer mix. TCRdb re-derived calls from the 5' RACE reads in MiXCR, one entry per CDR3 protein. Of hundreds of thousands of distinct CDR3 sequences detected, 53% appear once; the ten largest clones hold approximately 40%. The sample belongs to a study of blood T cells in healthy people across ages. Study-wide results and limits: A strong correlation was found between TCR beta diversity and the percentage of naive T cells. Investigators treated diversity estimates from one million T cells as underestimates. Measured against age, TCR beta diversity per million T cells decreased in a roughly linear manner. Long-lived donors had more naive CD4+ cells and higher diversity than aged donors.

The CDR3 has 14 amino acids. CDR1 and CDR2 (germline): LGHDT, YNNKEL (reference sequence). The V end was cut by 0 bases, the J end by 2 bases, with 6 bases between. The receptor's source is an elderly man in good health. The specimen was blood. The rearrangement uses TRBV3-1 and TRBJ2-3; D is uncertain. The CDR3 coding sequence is TGTGCCAGCAGCCAAGACTGGTTCACAGATACGCAGTATTTT. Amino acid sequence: CASSQDWFTDTQYF.